The T cell receptor (beta chain) described here comes from a study of T cell repertoires in cytomegalovirus infection. The overall study: CMV infection plus the matching HLA type was flagged by public TCR beta signatures.

About this clonotype: Its target is not known.

A single record per CDR3 protein comes from TCRdb applying MiXCR to the reads. In the table there are around 900,000 distinct CDR3 sequences, around 32% of which are singletons. This CDR3 is 13 amino acids long. The germline CDR1 and CDR2 sequences are DFQATT and SNEGSKA (reference sequence). V was pared by 3 bases and J by 4 bases, with 10 bases between. This clonotype originated in a human donor in good health (CMV status not recorded). Some clones in this sample may be carry-over from other donors' samples. The chain combines TRBV20-1 with TRBJ2-1, with no clear D. Here the sequenced sample was cultured CD8+ T cells from PBMCs, taken from culture after CMV antigen stimulation. CDR3 bases: TGCAGTGCTAGGGCCCCGGGTTACAATGAGCAGTTCTTC. Its protein is CSARAPGYNEQFF.